A single TCR beta chain is shown here with its context. As yet, its antigen is unknown. The junction differs from germline at one of its ends, possibly a read error. These data originate in a study of tumor and adjacent non-tumor tissue in lung cancer. Study context: Stage I to III disease affected some 11 men and 4 or 5 women aged about 31 to 76. On average, productive TCRbeta reads reached about 4 million per sample.

Study results and limitations: Tumor tissue had significantly higher TCR diversity than normal lung.

RNA was extracted from bulk tissue without any cell sorting. This non-tumor lung sample came from over 3 cm beyond the tumor edge. TCRbeta libraries were built with three rounds of nested PCR, modified from ARM-PCR. TCRdb re-called the multiplex PCR reads through MiXCR, storing one row per CDR3 protein. The sample records 98,000 or so distinct CDR3 sequences, 80% being singletons. The sample consisted of distant non-tumor lung tissue. The TCR was taken from a man aged 60-69 years with small cell lung cancer.

Here the CDR3 DNA reads TGTACCAGCAGCGTAGAAGGGGGGTCTTTCGCTCTTGGGGAGACCCAGTACTTC. It yields the protein CTSSVEGGSFALGETQYF. The genes are TRBV9 and TRBJ2-5; D may correspond to TRBD1 or TRBD2 (6 bases each). Germline-derived CDR1 and CDR2 are SGDLS and YYNGEE. The CDR3 covers 18 residues.